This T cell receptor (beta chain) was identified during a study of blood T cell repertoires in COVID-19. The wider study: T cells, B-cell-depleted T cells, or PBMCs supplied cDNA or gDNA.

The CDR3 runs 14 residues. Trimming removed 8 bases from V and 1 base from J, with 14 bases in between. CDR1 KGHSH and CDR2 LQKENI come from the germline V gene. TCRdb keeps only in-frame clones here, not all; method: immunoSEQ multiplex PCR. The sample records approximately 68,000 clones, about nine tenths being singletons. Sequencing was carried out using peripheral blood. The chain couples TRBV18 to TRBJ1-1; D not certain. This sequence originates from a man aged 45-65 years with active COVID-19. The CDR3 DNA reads TGTGCCAGCCTCGAGGGCGGAACGAACACTGAAGCTTTCTTT. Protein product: CASLEGGTNTEAFF.